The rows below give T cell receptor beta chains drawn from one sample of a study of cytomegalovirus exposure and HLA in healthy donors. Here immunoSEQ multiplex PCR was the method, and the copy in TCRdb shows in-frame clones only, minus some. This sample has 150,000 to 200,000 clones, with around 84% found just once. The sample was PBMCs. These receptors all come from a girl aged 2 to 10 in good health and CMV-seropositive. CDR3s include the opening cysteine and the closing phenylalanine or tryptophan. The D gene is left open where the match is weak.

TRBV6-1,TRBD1,CASSETGVDRPQHF
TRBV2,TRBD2,CASPLAGEGEQYF
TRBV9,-,CASSPSYGTLYYEQYF
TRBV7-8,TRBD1,CASSLRTGEGEKLFF
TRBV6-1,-,CASNRETYEKLFF
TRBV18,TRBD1,CASSPRGDMNTEAFF
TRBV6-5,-,CASTAGGGYNEQFF
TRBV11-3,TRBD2,CASSSGTSGSNEQFF
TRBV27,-,CASSSRWATTGELFF
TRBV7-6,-,CASSLAARGETQYF
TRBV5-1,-,CASSWGLSIMNTEAFF
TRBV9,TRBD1,CASSVGTGDEAFF
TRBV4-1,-,CASSQEAVTYEQYF
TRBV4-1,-,CASSQGNYPSSYNEQFF
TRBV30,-,CAWRKTQHGAGTQYF
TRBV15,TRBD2,CATSRESASGGARAGETQYF
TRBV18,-,CASSLQDKKETQYF
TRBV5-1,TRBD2,CASSKGTSGRIADEQFF
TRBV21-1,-,CASSKGARQGNYGYTF
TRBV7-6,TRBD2,CASSYPGGTQYF
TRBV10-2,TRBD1,CASKTDRVGGEPQHF
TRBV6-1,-,CASSEGGRGSGQPQHF
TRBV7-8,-,CASSLAARGGYTF
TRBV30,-,CAWSRLGPQHF